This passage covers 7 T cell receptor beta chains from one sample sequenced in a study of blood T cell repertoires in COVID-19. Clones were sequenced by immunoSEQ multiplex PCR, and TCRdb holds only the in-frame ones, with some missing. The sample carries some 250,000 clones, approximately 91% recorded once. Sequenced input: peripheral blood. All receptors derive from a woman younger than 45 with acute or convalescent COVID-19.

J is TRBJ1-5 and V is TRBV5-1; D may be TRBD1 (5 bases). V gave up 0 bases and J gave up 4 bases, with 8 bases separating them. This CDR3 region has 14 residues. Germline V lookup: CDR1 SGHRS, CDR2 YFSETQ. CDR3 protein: CASSLAGVNQPQHF. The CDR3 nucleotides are TGCGCCAGCAGCTTGGCGGGGGTAAATCAGCCCCAGCATTTT.

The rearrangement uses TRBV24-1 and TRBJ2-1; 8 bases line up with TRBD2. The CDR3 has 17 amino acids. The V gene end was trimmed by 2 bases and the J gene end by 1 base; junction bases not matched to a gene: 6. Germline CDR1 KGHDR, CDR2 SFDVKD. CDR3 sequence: CATSDSSGSSSYNEQFF. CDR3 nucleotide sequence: TGTGCCACCAGTGATTCAAGCGGGAGTAGTTCCTACAATGAGCAGTTCTTC.

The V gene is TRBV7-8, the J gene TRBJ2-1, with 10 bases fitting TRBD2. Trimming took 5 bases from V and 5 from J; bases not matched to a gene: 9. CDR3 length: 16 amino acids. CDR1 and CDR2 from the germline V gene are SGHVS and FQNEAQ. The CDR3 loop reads CASSRRSGRGNNEQFF. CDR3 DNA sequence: TGTGCCAGCAGCCGCAGAAGCGGGAGGGGCAACAATGAGCAGTTCTTC.

The CDR3 spells CAISESGQGSEKLFF. The DNA for the CDR3 is TGTGCCATCAGTGAGTCGGGACAGGGTAGTGAAAAACTGTTTTTT. This sequence joins TRBV10-3 and TRBJ1-4; 9 nucleotides align to TRBD1. CDR1 is ENHRY and CDR2 is SYGVKD in the germline V gene. CDR3 size: 15 residues. Losses at the gene ends were 0 bases for V and 7 bases for J; bases not matched to a gene: 3.

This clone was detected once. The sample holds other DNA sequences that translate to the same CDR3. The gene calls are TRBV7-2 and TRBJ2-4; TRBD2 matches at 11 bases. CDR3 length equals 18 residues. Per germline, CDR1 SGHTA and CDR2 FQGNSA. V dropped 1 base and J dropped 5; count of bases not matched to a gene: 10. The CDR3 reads CASSLVASGRTPENIQYF. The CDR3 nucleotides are TGTGCCAGCAGCTTAGTTGCTAGCGGGAGGACCCCCGAAAACATTCAGTACTTC.

The CDR3 spells CASSRLRGLSEKLFF. The DNA of the CDR3 is TGTGCCAGCTCCCGACTAAGGGGGCTTTCTGAAAAACTGTTTTTT. The chain employs TRBV18 and TRBJ1-4; 7 bases are a match to TRBD1. The ends lost 6 bases at V and 7 bases at J; junction bases unmatched: 11. CDR3 length equals 15 residues. CDR1 and CDR2 from the germline V gene are KGHSH and LQKENI.

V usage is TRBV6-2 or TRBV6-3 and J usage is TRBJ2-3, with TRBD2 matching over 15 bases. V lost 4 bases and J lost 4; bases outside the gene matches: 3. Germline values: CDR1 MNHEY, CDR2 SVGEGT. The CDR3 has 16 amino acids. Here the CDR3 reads CASSLGLAGGPDTQYF. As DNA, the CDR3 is TGTGCCAGCAGTTTGGGACTAGCGGGAGGCCCAGATACGCAGTATTTT.